The TCR beta chain under discussion was sequenced for a study of blood T cell repertoires in COVID-19. Study details: T cells, B-cell-depleted T cells, or PBMCs provided the cDNA or gDNA that served as material.

Original handling: Estimation of nucleated cell counts was performed using reference gene primer amplification. Clones were sequenced by immunoSEQ multiplex PCR, and TCRdb holds only the in-frame ones, with some missing. V, J and clone size reflect that table, while D and trimming were determined from the DNA. The repertoire consists of 150,000 or so clones, with more than 85% occurring once and the leading ten covering around 6.5%. The junction had 7 bases not matched to a gene; V was cut back by 7 bases and J by 5 bases. This CDR3 has 13 residues. V usage is TRBV12-3 or TRBV12-4 and J usage is TRBJ2-5; TRBD2 matches 7 bases. This receptor was obtained from a woman in her 50s who had recovered from COVID-19. Sequencing input: PBMCs or T cells enriched from blood (not recorded which). The CDR3 region is CASTWGGKETQYF. The CDR3, as DNA: TGTGCCAGCACCTGGGGGGGGAAGGAGACCCAGTACTTC.